This TCR beta chain was retrieved from a study of persistence of HIV-infected CD4 T cells. Study-level information: Median time on suppressive ART was around 8 years.

Study outcomes and limitations: CMV- and Gag-responding cells had lower TCRbeta richness than CD3/CD28-responding cells.

To note about this clone: Its matching antigen is unknown.

Germline CDR1 LGHDT, CDR2 YNNKEL (reference sequence). The CDR3 runs 16 residues. Trimming cost V 0 bases and J 1 base; bases outside gene matches: 4. Anti-CD3/anti-CD28 beads served as a nonspecific positive control stimulus. Sorting of responding CD4+ T cells relied on upregulated CD40 ligand together with CD69. The libraries were made with immunoSEQ version 4 in survey mode. The table came from immunoSEQ multiplex PCR; TCRdb's copy has only in-frame clones and leaves some out. Counted here are 40,000 to 45,000 clones, 89% occurring once; the ten biggest clones make up 1%. The specimen was CD4+ T cells sorted from PBMCs after approximately 18-hour stimulation, collected from a patient who received antiretroviral therapy. The chain recombines TRBV3-1 (or the pseudogene TRBV3-2) with TRBJ2-7, with TRBD1 matching over 9 bases. The sequence derives from an adult man with HIV who was CMV-seropositive. The CDR3 nucleotides are TGTGCCAGCAGCCAAGAGGCAGGGACAGGGTCCTACGAGCAGTACTTC. Amino acids: CASSQEAGTGSYEQYF.